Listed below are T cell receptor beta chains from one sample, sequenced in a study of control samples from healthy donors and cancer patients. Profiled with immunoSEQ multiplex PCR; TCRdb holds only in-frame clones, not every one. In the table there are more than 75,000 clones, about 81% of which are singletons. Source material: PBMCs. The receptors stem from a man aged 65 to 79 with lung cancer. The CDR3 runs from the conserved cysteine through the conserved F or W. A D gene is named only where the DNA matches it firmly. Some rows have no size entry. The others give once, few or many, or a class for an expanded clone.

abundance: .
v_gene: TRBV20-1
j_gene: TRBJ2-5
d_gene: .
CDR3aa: CSAAQETQYF
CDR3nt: TGCAGTGCTGCACAAGAGACCCAGTACTTC

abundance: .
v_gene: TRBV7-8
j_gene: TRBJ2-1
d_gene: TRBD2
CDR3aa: CASSLSPGLNGEQFF
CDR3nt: TGTGCCAGCAGCTTGAGTCCGGGACTAAACGGTGAGCAGTTCTTC

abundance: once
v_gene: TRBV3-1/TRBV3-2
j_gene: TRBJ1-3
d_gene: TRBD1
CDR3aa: CASSQRVRTGGDGNTIYF
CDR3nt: TGTGCCAGCAGCCAAAGGGTTAGGACAGGGGGCGACGGAAACACCATATATTTT

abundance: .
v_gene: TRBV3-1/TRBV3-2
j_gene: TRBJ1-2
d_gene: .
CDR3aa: CASSAVRDGKYGYTF
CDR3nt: TGTGCCAGCAGCGCCGTCCGGGACGGAAAGTATGGCTACACCTTC

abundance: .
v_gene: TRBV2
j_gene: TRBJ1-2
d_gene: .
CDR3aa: CASSVGPDYGYTF
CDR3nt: TGTGCCAGCAGTGTAGGGCCCGACTATGGCTACACCTTC

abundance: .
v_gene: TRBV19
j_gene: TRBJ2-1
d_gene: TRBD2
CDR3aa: CASRTSGGPEQFF
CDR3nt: TGTGCCAGCCGGACTAGCGGGGGCCCTGAGCAGTTCTTC

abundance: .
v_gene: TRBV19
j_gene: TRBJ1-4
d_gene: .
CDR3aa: CASSMRGQGREKLFF
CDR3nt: TGTGCCAGTAGTATGCGAGGCCAGGGGAGAGAAAAACTGTTTTTT

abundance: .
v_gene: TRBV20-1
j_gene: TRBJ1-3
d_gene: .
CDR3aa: CSASRGDISGNTIYF
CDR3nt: TGCAGTGCTAGTAGGGGAGATATCTCTGGAAACACCATATATTTT

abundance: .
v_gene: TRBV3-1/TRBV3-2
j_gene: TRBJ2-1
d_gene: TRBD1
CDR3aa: CASSRQGANEQFF
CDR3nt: TGTGCCAGCAGCAGGCAGGGGGCAAATGAGCAGTTCTTC

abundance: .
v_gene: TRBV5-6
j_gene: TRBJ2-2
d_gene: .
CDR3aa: CASSLEESGELFF
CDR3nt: TGTGCCAGCAGCTTGGAAGAGTCCGGGGAGCTGTTTTTT

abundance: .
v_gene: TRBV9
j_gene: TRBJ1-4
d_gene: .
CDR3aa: CASSVGGTNEKLFF
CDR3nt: TGTGCCAGCAGCGTAGGAGGAACTAATGAAAAACTGTTTTTT

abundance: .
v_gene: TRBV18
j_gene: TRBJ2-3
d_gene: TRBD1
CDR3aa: CASSPTTDRGARFSTDTQYF
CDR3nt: TGTGCCAGCTCACCGACAACGGACAGGGGTGCCCGATTTAGCACAGATACGCAGTATTTT

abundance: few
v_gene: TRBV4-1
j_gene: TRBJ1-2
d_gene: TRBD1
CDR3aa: CASAGGEDYGYTF
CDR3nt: TGCGCCAGCGCAGGGGGAGAGGACTATGGCTACACCTTC

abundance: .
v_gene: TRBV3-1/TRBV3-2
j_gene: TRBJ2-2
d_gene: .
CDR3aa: CASSQAQLANTGELFF
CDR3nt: TGTGCCAGCAGCCAAGCCCAACTGGCGAACACCGGGGAGCTGTTTTTT

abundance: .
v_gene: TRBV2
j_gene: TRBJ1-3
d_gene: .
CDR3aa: CASRGVGGAPGNTIYF
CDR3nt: TGTGCCAGCAGGGGGGTGGGGGGCGCGCCTGGAAACACCATATATTTT

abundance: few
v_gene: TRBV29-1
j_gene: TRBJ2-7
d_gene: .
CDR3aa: CSAIPGKGEQYF
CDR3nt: TGCAGCGCGATACCCGGAAAGGGCGAGCAGTACTTC

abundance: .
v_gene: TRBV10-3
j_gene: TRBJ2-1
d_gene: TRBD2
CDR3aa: CAISEASGGHNEQFF
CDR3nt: TGTGCCATCAGTGAGGCTAGCGGGGGTCACAATGAGCAGTTCTTC